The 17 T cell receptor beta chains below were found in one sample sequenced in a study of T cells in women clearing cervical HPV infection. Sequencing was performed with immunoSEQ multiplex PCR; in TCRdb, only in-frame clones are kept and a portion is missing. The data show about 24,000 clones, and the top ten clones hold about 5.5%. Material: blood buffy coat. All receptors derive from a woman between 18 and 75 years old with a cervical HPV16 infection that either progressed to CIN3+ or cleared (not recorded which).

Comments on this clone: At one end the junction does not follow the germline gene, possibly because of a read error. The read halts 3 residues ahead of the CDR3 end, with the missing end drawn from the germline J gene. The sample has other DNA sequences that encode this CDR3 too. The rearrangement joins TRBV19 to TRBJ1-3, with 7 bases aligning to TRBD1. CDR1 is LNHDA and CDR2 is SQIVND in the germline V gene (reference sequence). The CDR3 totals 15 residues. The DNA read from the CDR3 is TGTGCCAGTGCCCGGGAGGGGGCGGAAGGAAACACA. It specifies CASAREGAEGNT. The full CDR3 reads CASAREGAEGNTIYF.

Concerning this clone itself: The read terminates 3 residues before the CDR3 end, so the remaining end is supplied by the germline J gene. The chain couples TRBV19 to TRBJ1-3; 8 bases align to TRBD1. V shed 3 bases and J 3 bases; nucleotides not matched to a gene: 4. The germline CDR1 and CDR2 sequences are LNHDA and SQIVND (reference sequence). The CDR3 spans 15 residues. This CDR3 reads CASSMDREGGNTIYF. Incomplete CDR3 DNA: TGTGCCAGTAGTATGGACAGGGAAGGTGGAAACACC.

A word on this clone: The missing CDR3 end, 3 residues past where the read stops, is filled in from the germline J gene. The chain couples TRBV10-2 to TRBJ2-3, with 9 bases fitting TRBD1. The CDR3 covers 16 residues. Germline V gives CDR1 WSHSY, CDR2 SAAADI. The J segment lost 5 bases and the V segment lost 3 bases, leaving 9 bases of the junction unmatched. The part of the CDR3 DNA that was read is TGCGCCAGCAGTGATGACAGGGGGGGATCCCTAGATACG. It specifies CASSDDRGGSLDT. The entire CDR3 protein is CASSDDRGGSLDTQYF.

Partial CDR3 DNA: TGTGCCAGCATGAGCAGGGCCGATCCAGATACG. This gives the protein CASMSRADPDT. The complete CDR3 protein is CASMSRADPDTQYF. The V gene is TRBV2, the J gene TRBJ2-3; maybe TRBD1 (5 bases). Read coverage stops 3 residues before the CDR3 terminus; the germline J gene supplies the remainder. Germline values: CDR1 SNHLY, CDR2 FYNNEI. The CDR3 sequence is 14 residues long. Deletions cut 7 bases from V and 4 bases from J, with 15 bases between.

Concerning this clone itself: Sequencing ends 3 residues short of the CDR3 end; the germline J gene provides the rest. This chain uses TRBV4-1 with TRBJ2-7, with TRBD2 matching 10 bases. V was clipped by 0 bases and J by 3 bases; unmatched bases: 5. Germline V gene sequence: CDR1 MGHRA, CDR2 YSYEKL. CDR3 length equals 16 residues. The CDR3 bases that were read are TGCGCCAGCAGCCAAGATAGACTAGCGGGTCTCTACGAG. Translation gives CASSQDRLAGLYE. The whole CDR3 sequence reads CASSQDRLAGLYEQYF.

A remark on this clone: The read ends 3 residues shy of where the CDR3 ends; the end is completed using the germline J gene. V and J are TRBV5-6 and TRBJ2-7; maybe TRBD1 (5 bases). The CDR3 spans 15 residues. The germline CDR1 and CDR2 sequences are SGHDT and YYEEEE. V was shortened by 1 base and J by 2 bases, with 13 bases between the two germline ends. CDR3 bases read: TGTGCCAGCAGCTTGATGGGGCAAAATGCCTACGAG. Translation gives CASSLMGQNAYE. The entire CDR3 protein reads CASSLMGQNAYEQYF.

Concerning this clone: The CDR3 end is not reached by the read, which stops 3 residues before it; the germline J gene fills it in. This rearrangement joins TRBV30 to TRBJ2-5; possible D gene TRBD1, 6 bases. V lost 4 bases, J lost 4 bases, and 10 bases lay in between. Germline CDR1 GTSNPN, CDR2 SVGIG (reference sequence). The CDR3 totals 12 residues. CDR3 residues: CAWTTGTETQYF. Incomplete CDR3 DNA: TGTGCCTGGACCACAGGGACAGAGACC.

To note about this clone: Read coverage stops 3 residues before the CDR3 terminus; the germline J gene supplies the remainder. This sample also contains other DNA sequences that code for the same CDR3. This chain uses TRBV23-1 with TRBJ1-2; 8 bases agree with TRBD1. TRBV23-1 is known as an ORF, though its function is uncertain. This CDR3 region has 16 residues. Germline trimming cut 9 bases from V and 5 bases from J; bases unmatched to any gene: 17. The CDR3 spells CASTHRGANNYYGYTF. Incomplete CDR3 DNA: TGCGCCAGTACACACAGGGGGGCCAACAACTATTATGGC.

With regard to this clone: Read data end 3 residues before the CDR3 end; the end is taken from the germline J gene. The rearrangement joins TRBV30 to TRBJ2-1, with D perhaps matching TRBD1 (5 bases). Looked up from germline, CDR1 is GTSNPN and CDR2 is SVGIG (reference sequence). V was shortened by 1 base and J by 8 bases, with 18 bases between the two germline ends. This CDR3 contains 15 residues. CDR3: CAWSGVWGRSDEQFF. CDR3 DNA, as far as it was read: TGTGCCTGGAGTGGCGTTTGGGGCAGGTCGGATGAG.

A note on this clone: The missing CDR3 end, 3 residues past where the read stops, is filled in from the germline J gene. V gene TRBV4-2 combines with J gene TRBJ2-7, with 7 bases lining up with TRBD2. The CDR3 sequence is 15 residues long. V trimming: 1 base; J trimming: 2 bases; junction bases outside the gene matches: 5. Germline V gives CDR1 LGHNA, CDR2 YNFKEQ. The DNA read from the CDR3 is TGTGCCAGCAGCCAAGGGGGGGGAGGGACCTACGAG. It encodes CASSQGGGGTYE. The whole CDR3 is CASSQGGGGTYEQYF.

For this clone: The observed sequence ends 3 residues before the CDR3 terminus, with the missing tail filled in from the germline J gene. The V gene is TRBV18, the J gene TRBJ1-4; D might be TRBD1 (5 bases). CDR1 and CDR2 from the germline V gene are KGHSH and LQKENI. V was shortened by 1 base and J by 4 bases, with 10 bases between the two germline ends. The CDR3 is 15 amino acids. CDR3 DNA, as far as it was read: TGTGCCAGCTCACCACTCGCAGGGAATAATGAAAAA. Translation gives CASSPLAGNNEK. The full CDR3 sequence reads CASSPLAGNNEKLFF.

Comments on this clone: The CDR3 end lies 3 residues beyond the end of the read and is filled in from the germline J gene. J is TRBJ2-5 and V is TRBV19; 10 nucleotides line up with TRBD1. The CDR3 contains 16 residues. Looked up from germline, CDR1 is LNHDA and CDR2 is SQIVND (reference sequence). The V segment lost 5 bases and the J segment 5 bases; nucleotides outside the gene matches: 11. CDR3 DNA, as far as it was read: TGTGCCAGTAGTGGTGCCGGGACAGGGGAAGGGGAGACC. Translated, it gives CASSGAGTGEGET. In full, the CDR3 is CASSGAGTGEGETQYF.

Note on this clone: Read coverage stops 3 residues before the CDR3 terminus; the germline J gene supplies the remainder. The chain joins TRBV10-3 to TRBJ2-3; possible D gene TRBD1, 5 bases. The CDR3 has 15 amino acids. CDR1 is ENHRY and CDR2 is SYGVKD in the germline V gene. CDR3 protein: CAISDSDWGSETQYF. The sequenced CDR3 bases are TGTGCCATCAGTGACTCCGATTGGGGCTCCGAGACG.

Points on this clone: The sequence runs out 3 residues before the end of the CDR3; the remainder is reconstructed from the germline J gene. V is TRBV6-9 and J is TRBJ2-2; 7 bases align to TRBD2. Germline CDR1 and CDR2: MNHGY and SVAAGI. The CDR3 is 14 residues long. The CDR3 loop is CASSYRGEGEKLFF. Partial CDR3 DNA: TGTGCCAGCAGTTATCGAGGGGAGGGTGAAAAG.

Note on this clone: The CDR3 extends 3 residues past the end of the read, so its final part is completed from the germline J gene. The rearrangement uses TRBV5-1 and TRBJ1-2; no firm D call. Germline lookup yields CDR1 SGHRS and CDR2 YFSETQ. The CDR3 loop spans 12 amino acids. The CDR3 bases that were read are TGCGCCAGCAGCCTCACTAAGAATGAC. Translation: CASSLTKND. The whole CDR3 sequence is CASSLTKNDYTF. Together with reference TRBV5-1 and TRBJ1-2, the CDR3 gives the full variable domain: KAGVTQTPRYLIKTRGQQVTLSCSPISGHRSVSWYQQTPGQGLQFLFEYFSETQRNKGNFPGRFSGRQFSNSRSEMNVSTLELGDSALYLCASSLTKNDYTFGSGTRLTVV.

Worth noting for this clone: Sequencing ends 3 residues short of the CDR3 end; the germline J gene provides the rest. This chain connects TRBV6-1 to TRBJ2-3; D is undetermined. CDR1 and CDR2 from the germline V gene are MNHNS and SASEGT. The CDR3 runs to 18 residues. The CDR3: CASSEGFLAGLYQETQYF. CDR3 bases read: TGTGCCAGCAGTGAAGGGTTCCTGGCAGGTCTGTACCAAGAGACG.

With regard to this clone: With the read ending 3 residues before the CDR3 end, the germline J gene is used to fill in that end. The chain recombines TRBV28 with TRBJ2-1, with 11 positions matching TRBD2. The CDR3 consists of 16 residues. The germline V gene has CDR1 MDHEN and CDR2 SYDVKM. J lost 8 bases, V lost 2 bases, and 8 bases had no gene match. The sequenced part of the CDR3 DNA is TGTGCCAGCAGTTTAACTAGCGGGAGTCTTGGCGATGAG. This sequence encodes CASSLTSGSLGDE. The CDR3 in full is CASSLTSGSLGDEQFF. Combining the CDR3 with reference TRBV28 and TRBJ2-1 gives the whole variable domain DVKVTQSSRYLVKRTGEKVFLECVQDMDHENMFWYRQDPGLGLRLIYFSYDVKMKEKGDIPEGYSVSREKKERFSLILESASTNQTSMYLCASSLTSGSLGDEQFFGPGTRLTVL.